The clone carrying this TCR beta chain was picked up one time. This record belongs to a study of CD8 T cells in Susac syndrome. In blood CD8+ and CD4+ T cells, TCR beta underwent sequencing. The authors negatively isolated CD8+ and CD4+ T cells and FACS-enriched TEMRA cells. With random hexamers, 0.5 to 1 ug RNA was reverse transcribed. Amplification of the TCR beta CDR3 was carried out by immunoSEQ multiplex PCR, which spanned a total of 54 Vbeta and 13 Jbeta segments. TCRdb processed the immunoSEQ multiplex PCR reads anew with MiXCR; each CDR3 protein has one entry. The repertoire holds approximately 220,000 distinct CDR3 sequences, with more than 85% as singletons. The receptor comes from a human donor with multiple sclerosis. Material: CD8+ T cells from PBMCs.

The CDR3 region has the DNA TGTGCCTGGATGATGGAAACCACCTATGGCTACACCTTC. Amino acid sequence: CAWMMETTYGYTF. The rearrangement links TRBV30 to TRBJ1-2; D is uncertain. Germline V gives CDR1 GTSNPN, CDR2 SVGIG (reference sequence). This CDR3 is 13 amino acids long. The ends were cut back, 4 bases at V and 4 bases at J, with 13 bases in the middle. The entire variable domain, with the rest obtained from reference TRBV30 and TRBJ1-2, is as follows: SQTIHQWPATLVQPVGSPLSLECTVEGTSNPNLYWYRQAAGRGLQLLFYSVGIGQISSEVPQNLSASRPQDRQFILSSKKLLLSDSGFYLCAWMMETTYGYTFGSGTRLTVV.